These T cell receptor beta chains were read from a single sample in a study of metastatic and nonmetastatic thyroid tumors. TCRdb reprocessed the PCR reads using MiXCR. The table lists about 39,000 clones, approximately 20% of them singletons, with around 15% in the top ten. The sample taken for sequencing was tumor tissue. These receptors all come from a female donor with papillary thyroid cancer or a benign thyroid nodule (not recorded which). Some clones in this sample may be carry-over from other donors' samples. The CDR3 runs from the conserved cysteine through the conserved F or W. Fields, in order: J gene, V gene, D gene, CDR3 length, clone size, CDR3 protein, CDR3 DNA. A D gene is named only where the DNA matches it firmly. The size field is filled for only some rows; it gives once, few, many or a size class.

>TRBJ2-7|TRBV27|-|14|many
CASSLSGASYEQYF
TGTGCCAGCAGTTTAAGCGGAGCAAGTTACGAGCAGTACTTC
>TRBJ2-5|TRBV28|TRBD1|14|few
CASSLVGQGETQYF
TGTGCCAGCAGTTTGGTTGGACAGGGGGAGACCCAGTACTTC
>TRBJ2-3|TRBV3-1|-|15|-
CASKSSVRASDTQYF
TGTGCCAGCAAGTCCTCGGTGCGGGCCTCGGATACGCAGTATTTT
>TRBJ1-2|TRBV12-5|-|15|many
CASGLGGRPYYGYTF
TGTGCTAGTGGTTTGGGGGGCAGGCCGTACTATGGCTACACCTTC
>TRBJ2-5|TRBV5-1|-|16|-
CASSLVAVGSGDTQYF
TGCGCCAGCAGCTTGGTGGCGGTAGGGAGCGGTGATACCCAGTACTTC
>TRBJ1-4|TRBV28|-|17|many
CASSSPPPTDHNEKLFF
TGTGCCAGCAGTTCCCCACCTCCGACGGATCATAATGAAAAACTGTTTTTT
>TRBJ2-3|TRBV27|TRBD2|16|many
CASSLTLAGAVDTQYF
TGTGCCAGCAGTCTGACACTAGCGGGAGCGGTAGATACGCAGTATTTT
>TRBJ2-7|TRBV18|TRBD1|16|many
CASSRTTGGATYEQYF
TGTGCCAGCTCACGCACCACAGGGGGCGCGACCTACGAGCAGTACTTC
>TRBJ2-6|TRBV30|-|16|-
CAWSEIEVSGANVLTF
TGTGCCTGGAGTGAGATAGAGGTCTCTGGGGCCAACGTCCTGACTTTC
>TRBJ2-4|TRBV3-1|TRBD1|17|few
CASSQVAVGQGKNIQYF
TGTGCCAGCAGCCAAGTTGCGGTGGGACAGGGCAAAAACATTCAGTACTTC
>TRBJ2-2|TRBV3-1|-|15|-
CASSQIETNTGELFF
TGTGCCAGCAGCCAGATCGAAACAAACACCGGGGAGCTGTTTTTT
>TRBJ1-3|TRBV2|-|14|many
CASSSGFSGNTIYF
TGTGCCAGCAGTTCGGGATTCTCTGGGAACACCATATATTTT
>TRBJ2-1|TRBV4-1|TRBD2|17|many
CASSPGPGTSEVNEQFF
TGCGCCAGCAGCCCGGGGCCCGGGACTAGCGAGGTCAATGAGCAGTTCTTC
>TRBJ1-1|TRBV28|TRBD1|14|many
CASRTGDLNTEAFF
TGTGCCAGCAGGACAGGGGACTTGAACACTGAAGCTTTCTTT
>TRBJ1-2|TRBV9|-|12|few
CASSVGGYGYTF
TGTGCCAGCAGCGTCGGCGGCTATGGCTACACCTTC
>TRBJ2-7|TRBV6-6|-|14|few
CASSYRVVPYEQYF
TGTGCCAGCAGTTACCGGGTGGTCCCCTACGAGCAGTACTTC
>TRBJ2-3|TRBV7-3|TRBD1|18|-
CASSLTRQQGANHNTQYF
TGTGCCAGCAGCTTAACGAGACAACAGGGGGCCAACCATAATACGCAGTATTTT
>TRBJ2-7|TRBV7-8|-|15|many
CASSYYGTTSYEQYF
TGTGCCAGCAGCTACTACGGGACAACATCCTACGAGCAGTACTTC
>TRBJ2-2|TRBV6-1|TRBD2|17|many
CASVRLAGGQTTGELFF
TGTGCCAGCGTTCGGCTAGCGGGGGGGCAGACCACCGGGGAGCTGTTTTTT
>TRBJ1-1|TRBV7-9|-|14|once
CASSPQAGFEGAFF
TGTGCCAGCAGCCCTCAAGCAGGGTTTGAGGGGGCTTTCTTT
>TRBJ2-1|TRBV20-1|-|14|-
CSASNGASVDEQFF
TGCAGTGCTTCAAATGGGGCCAGTGTCGATGAGCAGTTCTTC
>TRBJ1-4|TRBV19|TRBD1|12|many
CAERDRLEKLFF
TGTGCCGAACGGGACAGGTTGGAAAAACTGTTTTTT
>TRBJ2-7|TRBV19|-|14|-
CASILTGDLYGQYF
TGTGCCAGTATCCTGACCGGAGACCTCTACGGGCAGTACTTC
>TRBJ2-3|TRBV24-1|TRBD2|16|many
CATRGPSGGAQDTQYF
TGTGCCACCAGGGGGCCTAGCGGGGGGGCACAAGATACGCAGTATTTT
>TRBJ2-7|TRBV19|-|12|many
CASSIGGHRQYF
TGTGCCAGTAGTATAGGGGGACACCGCCAGTACTTC
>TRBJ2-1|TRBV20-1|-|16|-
CSASSGVPSSYNEQFF
TGCAGTGCTTCCTCGGGGGTCCCCAGCTCCTACAATGAGCAGTTCTTC
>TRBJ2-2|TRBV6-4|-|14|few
CASSDRGDTGELFF
TGTGCCAGCAGTGACAGGGGGGACACCGGGGAGCTGTTTTTT
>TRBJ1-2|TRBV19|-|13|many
CASSITQLEGYTF
TGTGCTAGTAGTATTACGCAACTTGAAGGCTACACCTTC
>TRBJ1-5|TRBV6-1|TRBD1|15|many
CASSLTGGYNQPQHF
TGTGCCAGCAGTCTCACAGGGGGCTACAATCAGCCCCAGCATTTT
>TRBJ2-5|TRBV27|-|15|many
CASSRRRDDGKTQYF
TGTGCCAGCAGTCGACGCCGGGACGACGGAAAGACCCAGTACTTC
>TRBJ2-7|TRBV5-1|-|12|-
CASIDKAYEQYF
TGCGCCAGCATTGACAAAGCCTACGAGCAGTACTTC
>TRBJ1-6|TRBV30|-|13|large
CAWRPLHNSPLHF
TGTGCCTGGAGGCCGCTCCATAATTCACCCCTCCACTTT
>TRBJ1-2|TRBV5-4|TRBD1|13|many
CASSTGGKHGYTF
TGTGCCAGCAGTACAGGGGGCAAGCATGGCTACACCTTC
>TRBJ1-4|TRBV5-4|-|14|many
CASRPMGTNEKLFF
TGTGCCAGCAGACCGATGGGCACTAATGAAAAACTGTTTTTT
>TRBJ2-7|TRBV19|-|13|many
CASSIVISYEQYF
TGTGCCAGTAGTATAGTCATTTCCTACGAGCAGTACTTC
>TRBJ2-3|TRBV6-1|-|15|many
CASSLGTSSTDTQYF
TGTGCCAGCAGTCTGGGGACCTCTAGCACAGATACGCAGTATTTT
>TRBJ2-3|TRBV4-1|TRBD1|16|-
CASSQTGSSIGDTQYF
TGCGCCAGCAGCCAGACAGGGAGCAGTATCGGAGATACGCAGTATTTT
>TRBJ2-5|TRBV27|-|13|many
CASSFQGDETQYF
TGTGCCAGCAGTTTCCAGGGAGATGAGACCCAGTACTTC
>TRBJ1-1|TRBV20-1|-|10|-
CSATAAEAFF
TGCAGTGCTACCGCGGCAGAAGCTTTCTTT
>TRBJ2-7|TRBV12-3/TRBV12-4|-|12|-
CASSLNRYEKYF
TGTGCCAGCAGTCTTAACAGATACGAGAAGTACTTC
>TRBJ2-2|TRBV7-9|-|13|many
CASSLDFDRELFF
TGTGCCAGCAGCTTAGATTTCGACCGGGAGCTGTTTTTT